This TCR beta chain was observed in a study of blood T cell repertoires in COVID-19. Study-level background: Both acute and convalescent COVID-19 samples were obtained from the United States, Italy and Spain.

In the original workflow: Estimated nucleated cell counts came from reference gene primer amplification. Profiling relied on immunoSEQ multiplex PCR, and the TCRdb table lists in-frame clones only, not all of them. The D gene and trimming were derived from the DNA, and the V and J assignments and clone size from that table. The sample yields about 170,000 clones, 84% seen once. The CDR3 spans 16 residues. Trimming removed 4 bases at V and 5 bases at J, with 21 bases between. Looked up from germline, CDR1 is SGHRS and CDR2 is YFSETQ. This sequence was found in a woman of 80 years or more with COVID-19, enrolled during active disease. The sample was peripheral blood. The chain carries TRBV5-1 and TRBJ2-5; a weak D match, TRBD2 (7 bases). The DNA of the CDR3 is TGCGCCAGCAGCGCTCCCGCGGGGGCGGGGCGGGAGACCCAGTACTTC. Its translation is CASSAPAGAGRETQYF.